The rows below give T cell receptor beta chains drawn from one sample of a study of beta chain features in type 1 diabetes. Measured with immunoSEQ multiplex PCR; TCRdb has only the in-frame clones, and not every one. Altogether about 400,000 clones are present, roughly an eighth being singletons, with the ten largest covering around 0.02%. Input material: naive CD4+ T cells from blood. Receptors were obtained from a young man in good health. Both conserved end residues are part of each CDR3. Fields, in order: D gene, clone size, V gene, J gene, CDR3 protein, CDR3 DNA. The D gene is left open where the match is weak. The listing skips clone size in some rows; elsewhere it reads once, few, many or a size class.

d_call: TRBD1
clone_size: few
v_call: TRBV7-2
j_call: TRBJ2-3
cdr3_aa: CASSGQGTSTDTQYF
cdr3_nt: TGTGCCAGCAGCGGACAGGGTACTAGCACAGATACGCAGTATTTT

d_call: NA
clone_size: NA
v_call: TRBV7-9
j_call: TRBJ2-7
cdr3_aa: CASSLDTAYEQYF
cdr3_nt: TGTGCCAGCAGCTTAGACACAGCCTACGAGCAGTACTTC

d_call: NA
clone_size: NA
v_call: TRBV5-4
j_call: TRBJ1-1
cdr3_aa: CASSWSRDRNTEAFF
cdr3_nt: TGTGCCAGCAGCTGGAGCCGAGACAGGAACACTGAAGCTTTCTTT

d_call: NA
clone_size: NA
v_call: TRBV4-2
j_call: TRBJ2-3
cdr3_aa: CASSQVLGRRTDTQYF
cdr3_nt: TGTGCCAGCAGCCAAGTTCTTGGGAGACGCACAGATACGCAGTATTTT

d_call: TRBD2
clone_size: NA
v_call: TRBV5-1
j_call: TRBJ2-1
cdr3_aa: CASSLEVSGGEDEQFF
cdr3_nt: TGCGCCAGCAGCTTGGAAGTGAGCGGGGGGGAGGATGAGCAGTTCTTC

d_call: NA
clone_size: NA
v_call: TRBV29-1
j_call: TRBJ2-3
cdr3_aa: CSTGQGVTSGSHTQYF
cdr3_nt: TGCAGCACCGGACAGGGGGTCACTAGCGGGAGCCATACGCAGTATTTT

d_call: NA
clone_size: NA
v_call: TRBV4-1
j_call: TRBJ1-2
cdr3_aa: CASSQVGQVGGYTF
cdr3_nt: TGCGCCAGCAGCCAAGTCGGCCAGGTCGGTGGCTACACCTTC

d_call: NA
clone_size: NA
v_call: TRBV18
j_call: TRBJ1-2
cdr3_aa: CASSPGGINYGYTF
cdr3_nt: TGTGCCAGCTCACCGGGGGGAATTAACTATGGCTACACCTTC

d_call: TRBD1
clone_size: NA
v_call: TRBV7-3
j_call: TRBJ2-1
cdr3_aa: CASSSGQGIHNEQFF
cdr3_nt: TGTGCCAGCAGCTCTGGACAGGGTATCCACAATGAGCAGTTCTTC

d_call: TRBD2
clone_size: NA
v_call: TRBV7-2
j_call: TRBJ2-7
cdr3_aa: CASTPPGRAFEQYF
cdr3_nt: TGTGCCAGCACCCCTCCCGGGAGGGCCTTCGAGCAGTACTTC

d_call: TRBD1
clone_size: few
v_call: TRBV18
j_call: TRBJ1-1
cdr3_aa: CASSSLEGQGLEVEAFF
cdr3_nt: TGTGCCAGCTCCTCTCTAGAGGGACAGGGACTCGAAGTAGAAGCTTTCTTT

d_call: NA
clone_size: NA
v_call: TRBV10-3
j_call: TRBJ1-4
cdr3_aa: CATNREPNEKLFF
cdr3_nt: TGTGCCACAAACAGGGAACCGAATGAAAAACTGTTTTTT

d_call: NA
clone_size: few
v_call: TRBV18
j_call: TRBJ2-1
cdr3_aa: CASTETQRNEQFF
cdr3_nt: TGTGCCAGCACGGAAACCCAGAGGAATGAGCAGTTCTTC

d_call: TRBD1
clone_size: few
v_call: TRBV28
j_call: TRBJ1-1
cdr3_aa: CASSSDRGNTEAFF
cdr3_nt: TGTGCCAGCAGTTCGGACAGGGGAAACACTGAAGCTTTCTTT

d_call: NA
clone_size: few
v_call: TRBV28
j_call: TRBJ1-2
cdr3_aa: CATRGHYGYTF
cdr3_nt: TGTGCCACAAGGGGTCACTATGGCTACACCTTC

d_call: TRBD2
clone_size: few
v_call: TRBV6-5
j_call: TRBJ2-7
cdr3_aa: CASSYSLAGSYEQYF
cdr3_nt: TGTGCCAGCAGTTACAGTCTAGCGGGCTCCTACGAGCAGTACTTC

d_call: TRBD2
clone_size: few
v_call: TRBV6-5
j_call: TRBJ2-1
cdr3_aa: CASSTGTSGYNEQFF
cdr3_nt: TGTGCCAGCAGTACCGGGACTAGCGGGTACAATGAGCAGTTCTTC

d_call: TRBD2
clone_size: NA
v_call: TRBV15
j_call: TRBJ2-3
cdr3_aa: CATSRDLAGGKTDTQYF
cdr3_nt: TGTGCCACCAGCAGAGATTTAGCGGGGGGTAAAACAGATACGCAGTATTTT

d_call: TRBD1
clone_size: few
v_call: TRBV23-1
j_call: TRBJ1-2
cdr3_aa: CASGRRGHSYGYTF
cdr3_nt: TGCGCCTCCGGCCGGAGGGGGCATTCCTATGGCTACACCTTC

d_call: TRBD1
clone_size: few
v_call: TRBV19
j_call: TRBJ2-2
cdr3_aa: CASSTRQGRAGELFF
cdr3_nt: TGTGCCAGTAGTACACGACAGGGTCGGGCCGGGGAGCTGTTTTTT

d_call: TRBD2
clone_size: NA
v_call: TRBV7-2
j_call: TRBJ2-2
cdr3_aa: CASSSGLATGELFF
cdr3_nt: TGTGCCAGCAGCTCCGGACTAGCGACCGGGGAGCTGTTTTTT

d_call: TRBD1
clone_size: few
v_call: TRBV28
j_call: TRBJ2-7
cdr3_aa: CASSPGGLGVYSYEQYF
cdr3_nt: TGTGCCAGCAGCCCAGGGGGCCTGGGGGTATACTCCTACGAGCAGTACTTC

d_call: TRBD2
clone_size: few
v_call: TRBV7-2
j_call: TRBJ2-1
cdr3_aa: CASSRTGTSGRDEQFF
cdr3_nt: TGTGCCAGCAGCCGCACCGGGACTAGCGGGAGGGATGAGCAGTTCTTC

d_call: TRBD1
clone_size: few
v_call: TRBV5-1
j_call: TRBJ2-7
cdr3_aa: CASSWTGPSYEQYF
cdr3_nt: TGCGCCAGCAGCTGGACAGGGCCCTCCTACGAGCAGTACTTC

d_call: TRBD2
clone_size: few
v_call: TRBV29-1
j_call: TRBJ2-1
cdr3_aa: CSVGLAGRYNEQFF
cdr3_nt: TGCAGCGTAGGACTAGCGGGCCGTTACAATGAGCAGTTCTTC

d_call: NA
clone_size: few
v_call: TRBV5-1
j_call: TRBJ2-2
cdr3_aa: CASSLALDTGELFF
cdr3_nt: TGCGCCAGCAGCTTGGCCTTAGACACCGGGGAGCTGTTTTTT

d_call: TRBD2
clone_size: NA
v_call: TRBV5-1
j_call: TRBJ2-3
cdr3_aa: CASSSRLASADTQYF
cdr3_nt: TGCGCCAGCAGCTCCCGACTAGCATCGGCAGATACGCAGTATTTT

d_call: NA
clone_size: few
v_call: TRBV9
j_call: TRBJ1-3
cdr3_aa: CASSVDETDPSSGNTIYF
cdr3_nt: TGTGCCAGCAGCGTAGACGAGACAGACCCGAGCTCTGGAAACACCATATATTTT

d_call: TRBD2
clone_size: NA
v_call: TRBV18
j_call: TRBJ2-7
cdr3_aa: CASSPSQSGGSEQYF
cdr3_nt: TGTGCCAGCTCACCAAGCCAGAGCGGGGGTAGCGAGCAGTACTTC

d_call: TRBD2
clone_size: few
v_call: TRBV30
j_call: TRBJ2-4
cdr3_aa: CAWSSGSGGKNIQYF
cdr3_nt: TGTGCCTGGAGTAGCGGGAGTGGGGGCAAAAACATTCAGTACTTC

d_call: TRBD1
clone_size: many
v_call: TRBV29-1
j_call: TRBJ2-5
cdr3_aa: CSVRDSDETQYF
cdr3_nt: TGCAGCGTCCGGGACAGTGATGAGACCCAGTACTTC

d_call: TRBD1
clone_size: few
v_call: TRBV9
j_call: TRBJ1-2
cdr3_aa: CASSVDPGQNYGYTF
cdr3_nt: TGTGCCAGCAGCGTAGACCCGGGACAGAACTATGGCTACACCTTC

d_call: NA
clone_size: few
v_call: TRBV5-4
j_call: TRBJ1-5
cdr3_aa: CASSLGPGLNQPQHF
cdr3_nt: TGTGCCAGCAGCTTGGGGCCAGGACTCAATCAGCCCCAGCATTTT

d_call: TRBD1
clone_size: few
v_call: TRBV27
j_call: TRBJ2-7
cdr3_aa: CASKLDRGRPEQYF
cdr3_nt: TGTGCCAGCAAGTTAGACAGGGGGCGTCCCGAGCAGTACTTC

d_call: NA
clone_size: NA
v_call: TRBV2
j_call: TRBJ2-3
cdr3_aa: CASSAGMQGDTQYF
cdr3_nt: TGTGCCAGCAGTGCAGGGATGCAGGGCGATACGCAGTATTTT

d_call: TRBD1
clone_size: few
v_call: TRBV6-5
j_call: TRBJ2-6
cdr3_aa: CASSGDRAGANVLTF
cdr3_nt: TGTGCCAGCAGCGGAGACAGGGCTGGGGCCAACGTCCTGACTTTC

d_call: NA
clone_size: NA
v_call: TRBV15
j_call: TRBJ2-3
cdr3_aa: CATSSEQGHTQYF
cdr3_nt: TGTGCCACCAGCTCCGAGCAGGGGCATACGCAGTATTTT

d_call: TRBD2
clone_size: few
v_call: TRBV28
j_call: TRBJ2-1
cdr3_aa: CASSFFRRASGRWNEQFF
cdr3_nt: TGTGCCAGCAGTTTTTTTCGGAGGGCTAGCGGGAGATGGAATGAGCAGTTCTTC

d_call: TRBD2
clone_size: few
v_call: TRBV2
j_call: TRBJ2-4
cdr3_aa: CASSEERDGIQYF
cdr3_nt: TGTGCCAGCAGTGAAGAGCGGGATGGCATTCAGTACTTC

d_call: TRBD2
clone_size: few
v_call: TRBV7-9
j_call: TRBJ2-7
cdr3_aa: CASSPALAGVEQYF
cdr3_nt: TGTGCCAGCAGCCCGGCTCTAGCGGGAGTCGAGCAGTACTTC

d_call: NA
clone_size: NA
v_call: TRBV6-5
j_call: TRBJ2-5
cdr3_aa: CASSYSAGGKTQYF
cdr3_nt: TGTGCCAGCAGTTACTCGGCCGGGGGAAAGACCCAGTACTTC

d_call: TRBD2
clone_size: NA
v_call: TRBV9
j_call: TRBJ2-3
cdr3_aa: CASSGTSGRTDTQYF
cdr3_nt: TGTGCCAGCAGCGGGACTAGCGGGAGAACAGATACGCAGTATTTT

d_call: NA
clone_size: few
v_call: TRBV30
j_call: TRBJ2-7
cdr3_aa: CAWSAGFTYEQYF
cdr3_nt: TGTGCCTGGAGTGCAGGGTTCACCTACGAGCAGTACTTC

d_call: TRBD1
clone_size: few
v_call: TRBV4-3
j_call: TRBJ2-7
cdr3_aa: CASSQDPGQGFSYEQYF
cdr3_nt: TGCGCCAGCAGCCAAGATCCGGGACAGGGGTTCTCCTACGAGCAGTACTTC

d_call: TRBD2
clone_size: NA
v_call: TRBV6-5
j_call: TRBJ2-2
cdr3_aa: CASSSRGGPGELFF
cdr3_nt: TGTGCCAGCAGTTCACGGGGGGGGCCCGGGGAGCTGTTTTTT

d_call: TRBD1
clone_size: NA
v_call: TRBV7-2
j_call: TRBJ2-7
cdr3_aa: CASSLGGTGGYEQYF
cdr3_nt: TGTGCCAGCAGCCTTGGGGGGACAGGGGGCTACGAGCAGTACTTC

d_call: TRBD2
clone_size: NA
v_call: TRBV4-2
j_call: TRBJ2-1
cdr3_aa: CASSQEAAGGGDEQFF
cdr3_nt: TGTGCCAGCAGCCAAGAAGCGGCGGGGGGCGGAGATGAGCAGTTCTTC

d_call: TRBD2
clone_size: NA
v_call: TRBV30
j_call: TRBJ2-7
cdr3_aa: CAWSVSGNEQYF
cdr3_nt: TGTGCCTGGAGTGTAAGCGGGAACGAGCAGTACTTC